The rows below give T cell receptor beta chains drawn from one sample of a study of identical twins. TCRdb fed the 5' RACE reads into MiXCR, producing one record per CDR3 protein. The sample holds 690,000 or so distinct CDR3 sequences; approximately 6.1% are singletons and the top ten take under 2%. Input material: naive T cells sorted from blood. The source of these receptors is a man aged 18-30 years in good health. Each CDR3 is given with its conserved first and last residue. D genes are given only for firm matches. Clone sizes are given selectively: once, few, many, or a class where the clone is expanded.

j_call | v_call | d_call | clone_size | cdr3_aa | cdr3_nt
TRBJ2-1 | TRBV6-6 | - | many | CASEYNTGEQFF | TGTGCCAGCGAATATAATACTGGGGAGCAGTTCTTC
TRBJ2-1 | TRBV29-1 | TRBD2 | many | CSVDGNRALLAGVRNEQFF | TGCAGCGTTGACGGAAACAGGGCACTACTAGCGGGAGTGAGGAATGAGCAGTTCTTC
TRBJ2-7 | TRBV20-1 | TRBD1 | - | CSAPPTGRDEQYF | TGCAGTGCCCCGCCGACAGGGCGGGACGAGCAGTACTTC
TRBJ2-5 | TRBV20-1 | - | - | CSARDGRGPRETQYF | TGCAGTGCTAGAGATGGGCGAGGGCCCCGGGAGACCCAGTACTTC
TRBJ2-7 | TRBV7-9 | - | - | CASSPARGQTYEQYF | TGTGCCAGCAGCCCGGCCCGAGGACAGACCTACGAGCAGTACTTC
TRBJ2-5 | TRBV2 | - | - | CASSQGANRLGKTQYF | TGTGCCAGCAGCCAAGGGGCTAACCGGTTAGGGAAGACCCAGTACTTC
TRBJ2-3 | TRBV20-1 | TRBD2 | many | CSATLLAGGWADTQYF | TGCAGTGCTACCCTGCTAGCGGGAGGCTGGGCAGATACGCAGTATTTT
TRBJ2-4 | TRBV6-5 | TRBD2 | few | CASSNSGLAVNIQYF | TGTGCCAGCAGTAACTCGGGACTAGCGGTAAACATTCAGTACTTC
TRBJ2-2 | TRBV12-3/TRBV12-4 | TRBD1 | many | CASSSGTGGTGELFF | TGTGCCAGCAGTTCCGGGACAGGGGGCACCGGGGAGCTGTTTTTT
TRBJ2-1 | TRBV29-1 | - | many | CSVGLVGAYNEQFF | TGCAGCGTTGGCTTAGTGGGAGCATACAATGAGCAGTTCTTC
TRBJ2-1 | TRBV7-8 | TRBD2 | many | CASSLARTSGSYNEQFF | TGTGCCAGCAGCTTAGCTAGGACTAGCGGGAGTTATAATGAGCAGTTCTTC
TRBJ2-5 | TRBV12-3/TRBV12-4 | TRBD2 | - | CASSSWTPGGETQYF | TGTGCCAGCAGTTCCTGGACTCCCGGGGGGGAGACCCAGTACTTC
TRBJ2-5 | TRBV11-2 | TRBD2 | - | CASSGTSGTEYF | TGTGCCAGCAGCGGGACTAGCGGGACGGAGTACTTC
TRBJ1-3 | TRBV24-1 | - | many | CATSDSGGTGNTIYF | TGTGCCACCAGTGATTCGGGCGGGACTGGAAACACCATATATTTT
TRBJ1-2 | TRBV6-2/TRBV6-3 | TRBD1 | many | CASSYAGTAYGYTF | TGTGCCAGCAGTTACGCCGGGACAGCCTATGGCTACACCTTC
TRBJ2-1 | TRBV5-1 | TRBD2 | many | CASSWTSGSYSYNEQFF | TGCGCCAGCAGCTGGACTAGCGGGAGTTATTCCTACAATGAGCAGTTCTTC